The clone carrying this TCR beta chain was counted a single time. The antigen is not known. PCR amplification relied on 60 Vbeta primers (plus 13 Jbeta primers). Data came from immunoSEQ multiplex PCR; TCRdb stores just in-frame clones and leaves some out. The sample records 150,000 to 200,000 clones, under 90% being singletons. The CDR3 is 12 residues long. CDR1 is MNHEY and CDR2 is SVGAGI in the germline V gene. V lost 7 bases, J lost 4 bases, and 10 bases lay in between. The data stem from a study of cytomegalovirus exposure and HLA in healthy donors. Turning to the study itself: Earlier sequencing of some 170 million T cells yielded around 100 million unique TCR beta sequences. Early on, a data release was issued that held 80 million or so unique TCRs from HLA-typed donors. Overall study results and limits: Presence/absence analyses treated sequencing depth as roughly uniform across donors. Later, TCR association rates were found to vary by HLA locus, highest for DRB1 and lowest for HLA-C.

This rearrangement joins TRBV6-5 to TRBJ1-1; D call uncertain. Sequenced sample: PBMCs. The source is a young man in good health and CMV-seronegative. The CDR3 spells CASISGSTEAFF. The DNA for the CDR3 is TGTGCCAGCATATCGGGAAGCACTGAAGCTTTCTTT.